The T cell receptor (beta chain) described here comes from a study of control samples from healthy donors and cancer patients (dated by TCRdb to 2018 to 2021). As concerns this clone: Its antigen is currently not known. Base qualities were left out, and no much larger clone turns up one base away.

The method was the immunoSEQ multiplex PCR assay. TCRdb re-hosts the immuneACCESS table, in-frame sequences only. Its copies lack some clones; in the studies checked, an unresolved V gene accounts for under half of them, and the cause for the rest is not known. The sample table shows about 150,000 clones, and 93% are seen once. The biggest ten clones account for under 7% of the sample. The sequence derives from a man aged 18 to 29 in good health. The sample consisted of blood.

The DNA is TGTGCCAGCTCACCGACCGTGGGACAGCCGTCTAACTATGGCTACACCTTC. It specifies CASSPTVGQPSNYGYTF. The sequence links TRBV18 to TRBJ1-2, and 7 bases in between align with TRBD1. The germline V gene gives CDR1 as KGHSH and CDR2 as LQKENI. There are 17 amino acids in the CDR3, from cysteine to phenylalanine inclusive. The sequence is cut down to CDR3 DNA, 51 bases in frame from base 1. Relative to germline, V is missing 3 bases and J is missing 0 bases, with 10 bases of the junction outside any gene match.